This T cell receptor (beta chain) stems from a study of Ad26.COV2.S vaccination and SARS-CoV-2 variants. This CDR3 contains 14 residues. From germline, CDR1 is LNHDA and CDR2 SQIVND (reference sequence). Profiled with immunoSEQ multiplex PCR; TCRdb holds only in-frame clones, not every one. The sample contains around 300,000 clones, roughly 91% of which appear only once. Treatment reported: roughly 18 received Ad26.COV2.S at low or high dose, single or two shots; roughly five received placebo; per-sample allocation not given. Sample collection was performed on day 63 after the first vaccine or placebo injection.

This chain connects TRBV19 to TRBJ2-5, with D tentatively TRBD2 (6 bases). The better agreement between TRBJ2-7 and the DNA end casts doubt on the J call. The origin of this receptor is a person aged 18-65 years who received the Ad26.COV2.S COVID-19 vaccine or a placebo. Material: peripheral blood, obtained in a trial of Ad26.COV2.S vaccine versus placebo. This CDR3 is CASSIVGSSYEQYF. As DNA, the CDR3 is TGTGCCAGTAGTATAGTCGGGAGCTCCTACGAGCAGTACTTC.